This is a list of T cell receptor beta chains from one sample in a study of shared clonotypes between healthy human individuals. Data came from immunoSEQ multiplex PCR; TCRdb stores just in-frame clones and leaves some out. In the table there are about 2.3 million clones, around 90% of which are singletons. What was sequenced was naive CD4+ T cells from PBMCs. Receptor source: a young man in good health. Some clones in this sample may be carry-over from other donors' samples. Both conserved end residues are part of each CDR3. D genes are given only for firm matches. Part of the rows lack a size; the others show once, few, many or a class for expanded clones.

j_gene: TRBJ2-4
v_gene: TRBV28
abundance: NA
d_gene: NA
len: 15
CDR3aa: CASSRPQIAKNIQYF
CDR3nt: TGTGCCAGCAGCCGCCCCCAGATAGCCAAAAACATTCAGTACTTC

j_gene: TRBJ1-4
v_gene: TRBV6-5
abundance: NA
d_gene: TRBD1
len: 15
CDR3aa: CASSYRGQGDEKLFF
CDR3nt: TGTGCCAGCAGTTACCGGGGACAGGGAGATGAAAAACTGTTTTTT

j_gene: TRBJ1-5
v_gene: TRBV5-5
abundance: NA
d_gene: TRBD1
len: 15
CDR3aa: CASSRTGDSNQPQHF
CDR3nt: TGTGCCAGCAGCCGGACAGGGGATAGCAATCAGCCCCAGCATTTT

j_gene: TRBJ1-1
v_gene: TRBV11-2
abundance: NA
d_gene: NA
len: 14
CDR3aa: CASSLLTVNTEAFF
CDR3nt: TGTGCCAGCAGCTTGTTGACAGTGAACACTGAAGCTTTCTTT

j_gene: TRBJ2-4
v_gene: TRBV19
abundance: NA
d_gene: NA
len: 14
CDR3aa: CASSIGTAQNIQYF
CDR3nt: TGTGCCAGTAGTATAGGCACAGCACAAAACATTCAGTACTTC

j_gene: TRBJ1-5
v_gene: TRBV5-1
abundance: few
d_gene: NA
len: 13
CDR3aa: CASSSDSNQPQHF
CDR3nt: TGCGCCAGCAGCTCTGATAGCAATCAGCCCCAGCATTTT

j_gene: TRBJ2-7
v_gene: TRBV5-1
abundance: NA
d_gene: NA
len: 15
CDR3aa: CASSLGFTDTYEQYF
CDR3nt: TGCGCCAGCAGCTTGGGTTTTACAGATACCTACGAGCAGTACTTC

j_gene: TRBJ2-7
v_gene: TRBV11-3
abundance: once
d_gene: TRBD1
len: 15
CDR3aa: CASSLETGLPYEQYF
CDR3nt: TGTGCCAGCAGCTTAGAGACAGGGCTTCCCTACGAGCAGTACTTC

j_gene: TRBJ2-7
v_gene: TRBV5-1
abundance: NA
d_gene: NA
len: 15
CDR3aa: CASSLTGWDTYEQYF
CDR3nt: TGCGCCAGCAGCTTGACTGGGTGGGATACCTACGAGCAGTACTTC

j_gene: TRBJ2-5
v_gene: TRBV19
abundance: NA
d_gene: TRBD1
len: 14
CDR3aa: CASSTWTGKETQYF
CDR3nt: TGTGCCAGTAGTACTTGGACAGGGAAAGAGACCCAGTACTTC